This T cell receptor (beta chain) comes out of a study of early T cells in non-severe SARS-CoV-2 infection. This clonotype was counted only a few times. Unique molecular identifier tags were affixed to discrete cDNA molecules. TCRdb re-called the 5' RACE reads through MiXCR, storing one row per CDR3 protein. The table has 50,000 to 55,000 distinct CDR3 sequences, 9.3% seen once. This sequence originates from an adult who was a healthcare worker with PCR-confirmed SARS-CoV-2 infection or an uninfected control (not recorded which). The sequenced sample consisted of whole blood.

CDR3 residues: CASSEISNLNTEAFF. The CDR3 DNA is TGTGCCAGCAGTGAAATATCAAATCTGAACACTGAAGCTTTCTTT. This chain connects TRBV2 to TRBJ1-1; D remains unclear. Trimming removed 2 bases from V and 0 bases from J, with 10 bases in between. CDR1 and CDR2 from the germline V gene are SNHLY and FYNNEI. The CDR3 is 15 amino acids.